This T cell receptor (beta chain) is drawn from a study of T-cell memory formation after mild COVID-19. Study-wide context: Clusters of TCRs were largely donor specific. Points from the study as a whole: Later expanders leaned CD4+, whereas clones that contracted between day 15 and 85 were balanced CD4/CD8.

A note on this clonotype: Its target is unknown.

Employing constant-segment primers, 5'RACE generated TCR alpha and TCR beta cDNA libraries bearing sample barcodes and UMIs. TCRdb reprocessed the 5' RACE reads via MiXCR and lists one record per CDR3 protein. The sample includes some 210,000 distinct CDR3 sequences, around 26% seen only once; the top ten take over 10%. The V and J ends lost 10 bases and 4 bases, in that order; junction bases with no gene match: 13. CDR3 size: 15 residues. CDR1 SEHNR and CDR2 FQNEAQ come from the germline V gene (reference sequence). This clonotype was obtained from an adult woman who had mild COVID-19 (a few samples of this study predate the infection). Cell type and time point are not known. The chain recombines TRBV7-9 with TRBJ2-1, with 7 bases that match TRBD2. Specimen: PBMCs or a T cell subset sorted from them (not recorded which). The CDR3 region has the DNA TGTGCCACCTGGGGGGGGTCTACCGGGTACAATGAGCAGTTCTTC. Amino acid sequence: CATWGGSTGYNEQFF.